This is a list of T cell receptor beta chains from one sample in a study of T cell responses to AZD1222 COVID-19 vaccine. Sequencing was performed with immunoSEQ multiplex PCR; in TCRdb, only in-frame clones are kept and a portion is missing. The sample holds about 64,000 clones; about 89% are singletons and the top ten take more than 6%. Material: peripheral blood, obtained 28 days after the second dose of the MenACWY control vaccine. These TCRs come from an adult who received the MenACWY meningococcal vaccine as a control. Each CDR3 is given with its conserved first and last residue. The D gene is left open where the match is weak. Where a row states a size, it is once, few, many or the class of an expanded clone; other rows omit it.

clone size	V gene	CDR3 length	D gene	J gene	CDR3 protein	CDR3 DNA
once	TRBV27	14	NA	TRBJ1-1	CASSHNQGNTEAFF	TGTGCCAGCAGTCATAATCAGGGGAACACTGAAGCTTTCTTT
few	TRBV7-9	15	TRBD1	TRBJ2-2	CASSRTGGISGELFF	TGTGCCAGCAGCCGGACAGGGGGCATTTCCGGGGAGCTGTTTTTT
once	TRBV7-2	14	NA	TRBJ2-7	CASSFNTGPYEQYF	TGTGCCAGCAGTTTCAATACAGGCCCCTACGAGCAGTACTTC
once	TRBV14	14	NA	TRBJ2-1	CASRKGPSSNEQFF	TGTGCCAGCAGGAAGGGACCCTCCAGTAATGAGCAGTTCTTC
NA	TRBV6-5	12	NA	TRBJ2-7	CASGARPYEQYF	TGTGCCAGCGGGGCTAGGCCCTACGAGCAGTACTTC
NA	TRBV6-5	15	NA	TRBJ2-7	CASSYQSAGVYEQYF	TGTGCCAGCAGTTATCAATCGGCAGGAGTATACGAGCAGTACTTC
NA	TRBV6-1	13	NA	TRBJ1-6	CASSDSRNSPLHF	TGTGCCAGCAGTGACAGCCGTAATTCACCCCTCCACTTT
NA	TRBV9	13	NA	TRBJ2-3	CASSVDYTDTQYF	TGTGCCAGCAGCGTAGACTACACAGATACGCAGTATTTT
NA	TRBV28	16	TRBD1	TRBJ1-5	CASSRPTGQSNQPQHF	TGTGCCAGCAGCCGACCGACAGGGCAGAGCAATCAGCCCCAGCATTTT
NA	TRBV2	12	NA	TRBJ2-3	CASKLATDTQYF	TGTGCCAGCAAACTCGCCACAGATACGCAGTATTTT
NA	TRBV7-2	12	NA	TRBJ1-2	CATFHSFYGYTF	TGTGCCACCTTCCACAGCTTTTATGGCTACACCTTC
NA	TRBV10-3	13	NA	TRBJ2-1	CAINSGWYNEQFF	TGTGCCATCAACAGCGGGTGGTACAATGAGCAGTTCTTC
NA	TRBV13	16	NA	TRBJ2-5	CASSLDRTLGIETQYF	TGTGCCAGCAGCTTAGACCGGACCCTCGGAATAGAGACCCAGTACTTC
NA	TRBV20-1	11	NA	TRBJ1-1	CSALWGIEAFF	TGCAGTGCCCTGTGGGGCATCGAAGCTTTCTTT
NA	TRBV9	18	TRBD1	TRBJ1-5	CASSVASGGQGRDQPQHF	TGTGCCAGCAGCGTAGCGTCCGGGGGACAGGGTCGTGATCAGCCCCAGCATTTT
NA	TRBV7-2	16	NA	TRBJ2-4	CASRPPGPLAKNIQYF	TGTGCCAGCAGACCACCGGGGCCCTTAGCCAAAAACATTCAGTACTTC
NA	TRBV7-7	15	TRBD1	TRBJ1-3	CASSLDRTSGNTIYF	TGTGCCAGCAGCTTGGACAGGACCTCTGGAAACACCATATATTTT
NA	TRBV9	15	TRBD2	TRBJ2-7	CASSVGSGSAYEQYF	TGTGCCAGCAGCGTAGGTAGCGGGAGTGCCTACGAGCAGTACTTC
NA	TRBV11-2	13	NA	TRBJ1-1	CASSPRGDTEAFF	TGTGCCAGCAGCCCGAGGGGCGACACTGAAGCTTTCTTT
once	TRBV6-2/TRBV6-3	13	TRBD1	TRBJ1-5	CASSGTGVKPQHF	TGTGCCAGCAGTGGGACAGGGGTAAAGCCCCAGCATTTT
NA	TRBV12-5	16	NA	TRBJ2-5	CASGLQTGRPEETQYF	TGTGCTAGTGGTTTGCAGACCGGACGACCGGAAGAGACCCAGTACTTC
NA	TRBV24-1	16	TRBD2	TRBJ2-1	CATSDARLAVTNEQFF	TGTGCCACCAGTGACGCCCGACTAGCGGTGACGAATGAGCAGTTCTTC
NA	TRBV18	14	TRBD2	TRBJ2-3	CASSPSGRARGQYF	TGTGCCAGCTCACCTAGCGGGAGGGCCCGGGGGCAGTATTTT
NA	TRBV29-1	14	TRBD2	TRBJ2-1	CSVLSLAGYNEQFF	TGCAGCGTTCTCTCACTAGCGGGGTACAATGAGCAGTTCTTC
NA	TRBV2	14	TRBD1	TRBJ1-1	CASSRRTGNTEAFF	TGTGCCAGCAGCCGACGGACAGGGAACACTGAAGCTTTCTTT
NA	TRBV27	13	NA	TRBJ1-1	CASSPRDYTEAFF	TGTGCCAGCAGTCCTCGGGATTACACTGAAGCTTTCTTT
once	TRBV6-4	14	NA	TRBJ1-2	CASSEGEDNYGYTF	TGTGCCAGCAGTGAAGGGGAAGATAACTATGGCTACACCTTC
NA	TRBV29-1	14	TRBD2	TRBJ2-1	CSVATSGSRDEQFF	TGCAGCGTTGCTACTAGCGGGAGTAGGGATGAGCAGTTCTTC
NA	TRBV6-2/TRBV6-3	16	TRBD2	TRBJ2-5	CASSLGLAGGQETQYF	TGTGCCAGCAGCCTCGGACTAGCGGGAGGACAAGAGACCCAGTACTTC
NA	TRBV5-3	12	NA	TRBJ2-1	CARSLSEVKQFF	TGTGCCAGAAGCTTGTCCGAGGTTAAGCAGTTCTTC
NA	TRBV15	16	NA	TRBJ2-1	CATSRDRLEGGDEQFF	TGTGCCACCAGCAGAGATAGATTGGAGGGGGGCGATGAGCAGTTCTTC
NA	TRBV7-9	12	NA	TRBJ1-2	CASSTGSGGYTF	TGTGCCAGCAGTACGGGATCCGGGGGCTACACCTTC
NA	TRBV7-9	13	NA	TRBJ2-3	CASSVGTSDTQYF	TGTGCCAGCAGCGTAGGGACTTCAGATACGCAGTATTTT
NA	TRBV7-9	14	TRBD1	TRBJ1-1	CASSPGGTTTEAFF	TGTGCCAGCAGCCCAGGGGGTACGACCACTGAAGCTTTCTTT
NA	TRBV20-1	11	NA	TRBJ2-7	CRPADGYEQYF	TGCAGGCCCGCGGACGGGTACGAGCAGTACTTC
NA	TRBV2	14	NA	TRBJ1-1	CASSFRERNTEAFF	TGTGCCAGCAGCTTCCGGGAACGGAACACTGAAGCTTTCTTT
NA	TRBV7-2	15	TRBD1	TRBJ2-7	CASSSRTGGQYEQYF	TGTGCCAGCAGTTCTCGGACAGGGGGCCAATACGAGCAGTACTTC
once	TRBV28	16	NA	TRBJ2-1	CASSELGESSYNEQFF	TGTGCCAGCAGTGAATTAGGGGAGAGCTCCTACAATGAGCAGTTCTTC
NA	TRBV11-2	16	TRBD2	TRBJ2-5	CASSPGLAAYRETQYF	TGTGCCAGCAGCCCCGGACTAGCTGCTTATAGGGAGACCCAGTACTTC
NA	TRBV6-5	15	NA	TRBJ2-3	CASSPVWGGTDTQYF	TGTGCCAGCAGCCCCGTTTGGGGAGGTACAGATACGCAGTATTTT
NA	TRBV2	16	NA	TRBJ1-3	CASLRNEGSSGNTIYF	TGTGCCAGCCTACGCAACGAGGGGAGCTCTGGAAACACCATATATTTT
NA	TRBV7-2	14	NA	TRBJ2-7	CASSSLPVTYEQYF	TGTGCCAGCAGCTCACTCCCCGTAACCTACGAGCAGTACTTC
NA	TRBV29-1	13	NA	TRBJ2-3	CSGARDFTDTQYF	TGCAGCGGTGCTAGGGACTTCACAGATACGCAGTATTTT
NA	TRBV6-1	15	NA	TRBJ2-7	CASSEKAGGNYEQYF	TGTGCCAGCAGTGAAAAGGCAGGGGGGAACTACGAGCAGTACTTC
NA	TRBV2	13	NA	TRBJ1-1	CASSGAGFGEAFF	TGTGCCAGCAGTGGGGCTGGGTTTGGTGAAGCTTTCTTT